Detailed here is one T cell receptor (beta chain). Its antigen is as yet unknown. The V and J ends lost 5 bases and 2 bases respectively, with 15 bases between them. The CDR3 totals 15 residues. Germline V gives CDR1 MDHEN, CDR2 SYDVKM. This entry comes from a study of CD4+ T cells in melanoma. Whole-study findings and limits: Neoantigen-specific CD4+ T cells in melanoma reportedly had diverse differentiation states. CD8+ T cell, macrophage and B cell function reportedly correlated with neoantigen-specific CD4+ T cells.

TCRdb's copy holds only in-frame clones and misses some; the assay was immunoSEQ multiplex PCR. The repertoire holds 4,800 or so clones, with under 65% as singletons. V gene TRBV28 combines with J gene TRBJ1-2, with D possibly TRBD1 on 6 matching bases. Sequencing was performed on cells from a culture (not recorded whether cultured in vitro). This TCR derives from a human donor with melanoma. The CDR3 sequence is CASSTTGQMNYGYTF. Here the CDR3 DNA reads TGTGCCAGCAGTACGACTGGACAGATGAACTATGGCTACACCTTC.